The next 9 T cell receptor beta chains were all read from a single sample in a study of blood T cell repertoires in COVID-19. The method was immunoSEQ multiplex PCR; TCRdb's version includes in-frame clones alone and lacks a portion of them. The table has about 380,000 clones, around 90% seen once; the top ten hold more than 0.95%. Material for sequencing was PBMCs or T cells enriched from blood (not recorded which). The receptors shown here come from a woman under 30 who had recovered from COVID-19.

This chain uses TRBV4-1 with TRBJ2-5; 11 bases match TRBD2. The CDR3 is 17 amino acids. The germline V gene encodes CDR1 MGHRA and CDR2 YSYEKL. V was clipped by 3 bases and J by 1 base; unmatched bases: 7. The CDR3, as DNA: TGCGCCAGCAGCCAGGCTCTAGCGGGGGGTTTCCAAGAGACCCAGTACTTC. Translated, it gives CASSQALAGGFQETQYF.

The chain links TRBV6-1 to TRBJ1-1, with 9 bases fitting TRBD1. The J segment lost 5 bases and the V segment lost 3 bases, leaving 10 bases of the junction unmatched. The CDR3 is made up of 16 amino acids. The germline V gene has CDR1 MNHNS and CDR2 SASEGT. CDR3 nucleotide sequence: TGTGCCAGCAGTGATTGGGTCAAACAGGGGGCGACTGAAGCTTTCTTT. Encoded protein: CASSDWVKQGATEAFF.

The rearrangement joins TRBV12-3 or TRBV12-4 to TRBJ1-6, with D possibly matching TRBD1 (6 bases). CDR3 length: 13 amino acids. Trimming stripped 3 bases from V and 11 bases from J, with 11 bases between. This CDR3 reads CASSFRGTAPLHF. In DNA form, the CDR3 reads TGTGCCAGCAGTTTCAGGGGTACGGCACCCCTCCACTTT.

The chain joins TRBV21-1 to TRBJ2-3; the table calls TRBD1, which could not be checked here. TRBV21-1 is shown as a pseudogene. The CDR3 runs 13 residues. CDR3 sequence (DNA): TGTGCCAGCGGGGACAGGGGCACAGATACGCAGTATTTT. Its protein product is CASGDRGTDTQYF.

This rearrangement joins TRBV4-3 to TRBJ1-3; D is undetermined. The V end was cut by 0 bases, the J end by 2 bases, with 11 bases between. Germline CDR1 and CDR2: LGHNA and YSLEER. The CDR3 sequence is 16 residues long. CDR3 DNA: TGCGCCAGCAGCCAAGAACACACTAGAACTGGAAACACCATATATTTT. This sequence encodes CASSQEHTRTGNTIYF.

The chain carries TRBV30 and TRBJ1-1; a weak D match, TRBD1 (6 bases). CDR1 is GTSNPN, CDR2 SVGIG, per germline (reference sequence). Trimming cost V 4 bases and J 6 bases, with 24 bases left between them. This CDR3 is built from 16 residues. Here the CDR3 reads CAWTGRAVTKGAEAFF. For the CDR3, the DNA is TGTGCCTGGACCGGGAGGGCAGTGACAAAGGGGGCTGAAGCTTTCTTT.

V is TRBV9 and J is TRBJ1-5; maybe TRBD1 (6 bases). Trimming took 0 bases from V and 0 from J, leaving 10 bases between them. The CDR3 extends over 16 amino acids. CDR1 is SGDLS, CDR2 YYNGEE, per germline. The CDR3 is CASSVGGTPSNQPQHF. The CDR3 nucleotides are TGTGCCAGCAGCGTAGGGGGGACACCTAGCAATCAGCCCCAGCATTTT.

The rearrangement joins TRBV7-8 to TRBJ1-1, with no clear D. The germline V gene has CDR1 SGHVS and CDR2 FQNEAQ. CDR3 length equals 11 residues. Deletions cut 5 bases from V and 8 bases from J, with 9 bases between. DNA for the CDR3: TGTGCCAGCAGCGAAGTACGGGAAGCTTTCTTT. Amino acid sequence: CASSEVREAFF.

V gene TRBV5-1 combines with J gene TRBJ1-2, with a weak D call TRBD1 (5 bases). Trimming shortened V by 3 bases and J by 2 bases, and 11 bases separated the two germline ends. The germline gives CDR1 SGHRS, CDR2 YFSETQ. The CDR3 has 14 residues. This CDR3 is CASSYTGQNYGYTF. The DNA for the CDR3 is TGCGCCAGCAGCTACACAGGCCAAAACTATGGCTACACCTTC.